The table lists the clone carrying this T cell receptor (beta chain) with a count of one. These data are taken from a study of memory CD4+ T cells and cytomegalovirus serostatus. Here immunoSEQ multiplex PCR was the method, and the copy in TCRdb shows in-frame clones only, minus some. Found here are roughly 64,000 clones, roughly three quarters of them singletons; the top ten hold 0.75% to 0.9%. The germline gives CDR1 MGHRA, CDR2 YSYEKL. This CDR3 region has 14 residues. V was cut by 3 bases and J by 1 base, with 6 bases left in between. Single viable CD3+CD4+CD8-CD45RO+ cells were sorted as the memory CD4+ T cells.

The J gene is TRBJ2-2, the V gene TRBV4-1; D perhaps matches TRBD1 (5 bases). Sequencing was done on a sample of memory CD4+ T cells from blood. This clonotype was obtained from an adult in good health and CMV-seronegative. In nucleotides, the CDR3 is TGCGCCAGCAGCCATACAGGGAACACCGGGGAGCTGTTTTTT. Encoded protein: CASSHTGNTGELFF.